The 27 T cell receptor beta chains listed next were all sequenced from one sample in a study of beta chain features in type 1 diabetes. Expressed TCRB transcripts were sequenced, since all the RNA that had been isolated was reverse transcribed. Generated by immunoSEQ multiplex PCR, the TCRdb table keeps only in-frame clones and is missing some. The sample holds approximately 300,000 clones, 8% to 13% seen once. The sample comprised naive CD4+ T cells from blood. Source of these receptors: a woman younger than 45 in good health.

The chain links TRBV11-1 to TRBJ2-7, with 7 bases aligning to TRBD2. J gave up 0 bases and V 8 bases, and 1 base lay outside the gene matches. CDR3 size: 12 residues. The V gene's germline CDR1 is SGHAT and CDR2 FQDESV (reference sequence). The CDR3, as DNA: TGTGCCAGCCGCGGGGGCTCCTACGAGCAGTACTTC. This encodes CASRGGSYEQYF.

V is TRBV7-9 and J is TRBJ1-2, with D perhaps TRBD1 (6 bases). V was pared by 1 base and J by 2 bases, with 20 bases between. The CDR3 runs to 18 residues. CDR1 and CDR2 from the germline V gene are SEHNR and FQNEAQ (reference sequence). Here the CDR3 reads CASSLVSWKTGLNYGYTF. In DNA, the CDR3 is TGTGCCAGCAGCTTAGTTAGTTGGAAGACAGGTTTAAACTATGGCTACACCTTC.

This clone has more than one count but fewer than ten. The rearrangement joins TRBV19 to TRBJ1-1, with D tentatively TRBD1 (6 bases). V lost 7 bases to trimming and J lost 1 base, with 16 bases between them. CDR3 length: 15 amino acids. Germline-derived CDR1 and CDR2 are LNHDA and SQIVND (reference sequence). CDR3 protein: CASKSGGLRNTEAFF. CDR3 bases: TGTGCCAGTAAGTCCGGGGGGCTAAGGAACACTGAAGCTTTCTTT.

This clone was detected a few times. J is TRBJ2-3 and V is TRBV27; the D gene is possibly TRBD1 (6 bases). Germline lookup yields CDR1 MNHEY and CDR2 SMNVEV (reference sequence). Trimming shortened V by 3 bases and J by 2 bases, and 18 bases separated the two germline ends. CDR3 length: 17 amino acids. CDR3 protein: CASSLARWDTSTDTQYF. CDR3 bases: TGTGCCAGCAGTTTGGCAAGGTGGGACACTTCCACAGATACGCAGTATTTT.

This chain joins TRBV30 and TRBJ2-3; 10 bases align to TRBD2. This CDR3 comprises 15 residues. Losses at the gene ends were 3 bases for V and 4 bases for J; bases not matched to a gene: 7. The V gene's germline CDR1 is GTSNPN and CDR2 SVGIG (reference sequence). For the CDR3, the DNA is TGTGCCTGGAGAATAGCGGGAGGCTTCGCAGATACGCAGTATTTT. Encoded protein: CAWRIAGGFADTQYF.

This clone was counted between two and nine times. The CDR3 DNA reads as TGCAGCGTAGAGGAGACAGAGAACACTGAAGCTTTCTTT. Amino acids: CSVEETENTEAFF. J is TRBJ1-1 and V is TRBV29-1, with a possible D match to TRBD1 (5 bases). The V gene's germline CDR1 is SQVTM and CDR2 ANQGSEA. The CDR3 length is 13 residues. V dropped 6 bases and J dropped 1 base, with 12 bases sitting between them.

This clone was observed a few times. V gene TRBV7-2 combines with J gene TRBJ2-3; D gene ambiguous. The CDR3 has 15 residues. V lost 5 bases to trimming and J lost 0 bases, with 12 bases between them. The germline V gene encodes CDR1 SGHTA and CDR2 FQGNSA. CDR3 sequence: CASSTRHASTDTQYF. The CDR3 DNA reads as TGTGCCAGCAGCACTCGACATGCTAGCACAGATACGCAGTATTTT.

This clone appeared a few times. Written as DNA, the CDR3 is TGTGCCAGCTCACCGGGGCACATCTCCTACGAGCAGTACTTC. Translation: CASSPGHISYEQYF. The V call is TRBV18, the J call TRBJ2-7; possible D gene TRBD1, 5 bases. The CDR3 covers 14 residues. The germline V and J ends were trimmed by 3 bases and 0 bases, with 9 bases remaining between them. Looked up from germline, CDR1 is KGHSH and CDR2 is LQKENI.

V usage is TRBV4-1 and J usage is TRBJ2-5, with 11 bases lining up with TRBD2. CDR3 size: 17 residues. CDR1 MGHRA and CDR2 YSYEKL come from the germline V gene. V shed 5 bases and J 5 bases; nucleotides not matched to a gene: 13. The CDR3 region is CASSTSFLAGGGETQYF. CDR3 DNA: TGCGCCAGCAGCACCAGCTTCCTAGCGGGAGGCGGGGAGACCCAGTACTTC.

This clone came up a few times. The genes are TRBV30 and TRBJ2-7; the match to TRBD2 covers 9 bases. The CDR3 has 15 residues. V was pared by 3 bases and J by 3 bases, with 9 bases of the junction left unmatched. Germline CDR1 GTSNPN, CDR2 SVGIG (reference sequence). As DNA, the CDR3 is TGTGCCTGGAGGGCTCGGACTAGCGAAAACTACGAGCAGTACTTC. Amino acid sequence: CAWRARTSENYEQYF.

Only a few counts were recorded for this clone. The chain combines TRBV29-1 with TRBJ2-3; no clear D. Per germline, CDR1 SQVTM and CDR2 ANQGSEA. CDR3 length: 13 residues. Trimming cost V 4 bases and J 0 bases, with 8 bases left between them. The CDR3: CSVGYTSTDTQYF. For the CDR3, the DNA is TGCAGCGTTGGGTACACCAGCACAGATACGCAGTATTTT.

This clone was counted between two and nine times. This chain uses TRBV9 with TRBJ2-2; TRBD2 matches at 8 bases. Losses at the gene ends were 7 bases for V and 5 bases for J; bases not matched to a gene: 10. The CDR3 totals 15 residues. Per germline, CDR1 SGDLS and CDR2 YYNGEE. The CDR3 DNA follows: TGTGCCAGCGGGGGCCCGGGACTAGTTACCGGGGAGCTGTTTTTT. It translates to CASGGPGLVTGELFF.

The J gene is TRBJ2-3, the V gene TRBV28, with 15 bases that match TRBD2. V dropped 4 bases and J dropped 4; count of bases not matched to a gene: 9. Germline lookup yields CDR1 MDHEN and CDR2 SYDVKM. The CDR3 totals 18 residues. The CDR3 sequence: CASSSSGTSGRWADTQYF. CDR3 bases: TGTGCCAGCAGTTCCTCCGGGACTAGCGGGAGGTGGGCAGATACGCAGTATTTT.

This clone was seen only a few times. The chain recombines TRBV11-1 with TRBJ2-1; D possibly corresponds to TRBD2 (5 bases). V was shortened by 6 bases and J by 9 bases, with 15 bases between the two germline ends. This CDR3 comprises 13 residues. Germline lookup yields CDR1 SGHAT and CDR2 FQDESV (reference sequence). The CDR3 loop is CASSNLGGFEQFF. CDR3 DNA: TGTGCCAGCAGTAACCTAGGAGGCTTTGAGCAGTTCTTC.

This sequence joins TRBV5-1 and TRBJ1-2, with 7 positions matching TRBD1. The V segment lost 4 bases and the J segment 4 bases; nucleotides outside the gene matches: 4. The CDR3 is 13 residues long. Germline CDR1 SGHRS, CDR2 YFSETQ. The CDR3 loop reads CASSPDRFYGYTF. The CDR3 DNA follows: TGCGCCAGCAGCCCGGACAGGTTCTATGGCTACACCTTC.

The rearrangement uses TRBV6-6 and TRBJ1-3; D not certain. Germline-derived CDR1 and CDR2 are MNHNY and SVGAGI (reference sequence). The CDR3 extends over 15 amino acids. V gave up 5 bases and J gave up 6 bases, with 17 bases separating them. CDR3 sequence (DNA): TGTGCCAGCAGTCGCCCCGGAAGGGAGACAAACACCATATATTTT. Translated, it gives CASSRPGRETNTIYF.

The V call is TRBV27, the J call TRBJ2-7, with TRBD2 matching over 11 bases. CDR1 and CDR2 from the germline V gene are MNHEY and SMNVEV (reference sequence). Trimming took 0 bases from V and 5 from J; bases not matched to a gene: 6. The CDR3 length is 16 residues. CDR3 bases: TGTGCCAGCAGTTTATCGGTAGCGGGAGGGCCCCACGAGCAGTACTTC. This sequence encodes CASSLSVAGGPHEQYF.

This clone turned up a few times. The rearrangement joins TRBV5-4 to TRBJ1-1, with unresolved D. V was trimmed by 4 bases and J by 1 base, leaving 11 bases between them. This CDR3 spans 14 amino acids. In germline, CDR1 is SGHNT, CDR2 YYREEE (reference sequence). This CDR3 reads CASSPGRGNTEAFF. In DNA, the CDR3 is TGTGCCAGCAGCCCGGGGAGAGGGAACACTGAAGCTTTCTTT.

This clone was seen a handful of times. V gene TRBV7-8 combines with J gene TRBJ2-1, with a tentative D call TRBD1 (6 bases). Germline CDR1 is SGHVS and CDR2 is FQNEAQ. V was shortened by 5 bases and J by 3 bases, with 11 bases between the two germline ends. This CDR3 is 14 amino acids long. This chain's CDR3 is CASSARQVYNEQFF. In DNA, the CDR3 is TGTGCCAGCAGCGCCCGACAGGTCTACAATGAGCAGTTCTTC.

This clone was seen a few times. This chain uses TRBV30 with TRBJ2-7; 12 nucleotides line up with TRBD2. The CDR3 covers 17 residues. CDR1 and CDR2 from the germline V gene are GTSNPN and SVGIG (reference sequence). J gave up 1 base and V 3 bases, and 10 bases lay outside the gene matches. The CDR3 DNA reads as TGTGCCTGGAGGCATGCCCCCGGGACTAGCGGGTCCTACGAGCAGTACTTC. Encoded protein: CAWRHAPGTSGSYEQYF.

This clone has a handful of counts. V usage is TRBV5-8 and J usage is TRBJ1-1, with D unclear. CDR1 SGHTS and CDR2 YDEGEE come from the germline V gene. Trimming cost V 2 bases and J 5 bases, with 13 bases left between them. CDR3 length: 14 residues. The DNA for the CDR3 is TGTGCCAGCAGCTTCAAGTCTCGGGGAACTGAAGCTTTCTTT. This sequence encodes CASSFKSRGTEAFF.

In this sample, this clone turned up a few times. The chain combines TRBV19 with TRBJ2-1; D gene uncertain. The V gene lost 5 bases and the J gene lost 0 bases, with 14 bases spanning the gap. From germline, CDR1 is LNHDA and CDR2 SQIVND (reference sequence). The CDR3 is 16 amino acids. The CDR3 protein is CASSLSSESSYNEQFF. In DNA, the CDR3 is TGTGCCAGTAGTCTTTCAAGCGAGAGCTCCTACAATGAGCAGTTCTTC.

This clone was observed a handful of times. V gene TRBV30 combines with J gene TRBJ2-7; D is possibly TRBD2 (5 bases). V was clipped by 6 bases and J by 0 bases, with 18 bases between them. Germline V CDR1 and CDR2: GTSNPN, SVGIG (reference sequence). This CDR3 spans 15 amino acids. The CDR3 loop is CACLSTRDYSYEQYF. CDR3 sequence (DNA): TGTGCCTGCCTCTCCACCCGAGACTACTCCTACGAGCAGTACTTC.

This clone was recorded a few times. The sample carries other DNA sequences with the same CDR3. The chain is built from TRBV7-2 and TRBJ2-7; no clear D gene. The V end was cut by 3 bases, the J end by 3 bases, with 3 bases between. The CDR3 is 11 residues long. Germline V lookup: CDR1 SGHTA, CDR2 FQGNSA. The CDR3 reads CASSLSYEQYF. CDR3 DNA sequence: TGTGCCAGCAGCTTGAGCTACGAGCAGTACTTC.

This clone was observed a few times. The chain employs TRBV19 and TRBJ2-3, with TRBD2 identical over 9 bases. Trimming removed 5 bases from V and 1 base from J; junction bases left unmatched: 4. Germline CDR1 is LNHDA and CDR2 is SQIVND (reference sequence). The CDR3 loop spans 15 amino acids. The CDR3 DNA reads TGTGCCAGTAGTCCGCGGACTAGCGGCACAGATACGCAGTATTTT. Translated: CASSPRTSGTDTQYF.

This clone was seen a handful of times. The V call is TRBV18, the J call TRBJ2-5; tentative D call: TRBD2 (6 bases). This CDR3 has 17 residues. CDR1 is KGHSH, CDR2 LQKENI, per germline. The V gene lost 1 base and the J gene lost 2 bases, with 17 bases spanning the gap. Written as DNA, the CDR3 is TGTGCCAGCTCACCACTGGGGACTGCCGTGGAACAAGAGACCCAGTACTTC. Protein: CASSPLGTAVEQETQYF.

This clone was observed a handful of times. CDR3 nucleotides: TGTGCCAGCAGCCAAGCATGGGCTCCTAGCGGGAGTTCCTACGAGCAGTACTTC. It translates to CASSQAWAPSGSSYEQYF. The rearrangement joins TRBV4-2 to TRBJ2-7; 10 bases map to TRBD2. The V and J ends lost 1 base and 1 base, in that order; junction bases with no gene match: 10. The CDR3 runs to 18 residues. The germline CDR1 and CDR2 sequences are LGHNA and YNFKEQ.